The 16 T cell receptor beta chains listed next were all sequenced from one sample in a study of cytomegalovirus exposure and HLA in healthy donors. Researchers ran the PCR with 60 Vbeta and 13 Jbeta primers. Generated by immunoSEQ multiplex PCR, the TCRdb table keeps only in-frame clones and is missing some. Of approximately 150,000 clones in the sample, approximately 79% were seen once. The sequenced material came from PBMCs. The source of these receptors is a man aged 40-50 years in good health and CMV-seronegative.

This clone was observed a single time. The V call is TRBV2, the J call TRBJ2-5; possibly TRBD2 for D (5 bases). The germline V gene encodes CDR1 SNHLY and CDR2 FYNNEI. This CDR3 has 14 residues. The germline V and J ends were trimmed by 2 bases and 3 bases, with 10 bases remaining between them. CDR3 loop: CASSESSAKETQYF. For the CDR3, the DNA is TGTGCCAGCAGTGAAAGTAGCGCCAAAGAGACCCAGTACTTC. The entire variable domain, with the rest obtained from reference TRBV2 and TRBJ2-5, is as follows: EPEVTQTPSHQVTQMGQEVILRCVPISNHLYFYWYRQILGQKVEFLVSFYNNEISEKSEIFDDQFSVERPDGSNFTLKIRSTKLEDSAMYFCASSESSAKETQYFGPGTRLLVL.

The chain has TRBV30 and TRBJ1-1; no clear D. V was clipped by 4 bases and J by 2 bases, with 11 bases between them. The CDR3 is 13 residues long. Germline lookup yields CDR1 GTSNPN and CDR2 SVGIG (reference sequence). The CDR3 nucleotides read TGTGCCTGGAACCTGGGCGCAAACACTGAAGCTTTCTTT. Amino acid sequence: CAWNLGANTEAFF.

This clone came up once. The chain combines TRBV5-4 with TRBJ2-7, with 9 bases matching TRBD2. CDR1 and CDR2 (germline): SGHNT, YYREEE (reference sequence). Trimming took 0 bases from V and 7 from J; bases not matched to a gene: 8. This CDR3 is 15 amino acids long. CDR3: CASSLGSSGVREQYF. CDR3 nucleotide sequence: TGTGCCAGCAGCTTGGGGTCTAGCGGGGTTCGTGAGCAGTACTTC.

V usage is TRBV29-1 and J usage is TRBJ2-7; 7 bases are shared with TRBD1. V was pared by 7 bases and J by 4 bases, with 10 bases of the junction left unmatched. This CDR3 is built from 13 residues. Germline V gives CDR1 SQVTM, CDR2 ANQGSEA. The CDR3 bases are TGCAGCGGTACAGGGGACACTATTTACGAGCAGTACTTC. Translated, it gives CSGTGDTIYEQYF.

The chain couples TRBV5-6 to TRBJ2-3; 9 nucleotides align to TRBD2. V shed 4 bases, J shed 1 base, and the junction held 4 bases outside the gene matches. Germline CDR1 is SGHDT and CDR2 is YYEEEE. There are 15 residues in the CDR3. CDR3 DNA: TGTGCCAGCAGCCCCTTAGCGGGAGGCACAGATACGCAGTATTTT. Encoded protein: CASSPLAGGTDTQYF.

The rearrangement links TRBV28 to TRBJ2-4; 8 bases match TRBD2. Germline V gives CDR1 MDHEN, CDR2 SYDVKM. With 8 bases clipped from V and 5 bases from J, the junction kept 8 bases outside the gene matches. The CDR3 runs 14 residues. CDR3 in DNA: TGTGCCAGCGCGTTGTTAGCGGGACAAAACATTCAGTACTTC. It codes for CASALLAGQNIQYF.

This clone has just a few counts. V usage is TRBV30 and J usage is TRBJ2-2, with D hard to call. V was pared by 3 bases and J by 1 base, with 12 bases between. CDR3 length: 15 amino acids. From germline, CDR1 is GTSNPN and CDR2 SVGIG (reference sequence). The CDR3 DNA reads as TGTGCCTGGAGCCAGGCACTCGGGAACACCGGGGAGCTGTTTTTT. It specifies CAWSQALGNTGELFF.

This chain connects TRBV9 to TRBJ2-7; 8 bases agree with TRBD2. Germline V CDR1 and CDR2: SGDLS, YYNGEE. V dropped 4 bases and J dropped 1; count of bases not matched to a gene: 1. The CDR3 consists of 13 residues. The CDR3 loop is CASSRGGSYEQYF. CDR3 coding DNA: TGTGCCAGCAGCCGGGGGGGGTCCTACGAGCAGTACTTC.

V is TRBV6-1 and J is TRBJ1-2, with 7 bases lining up with TRBD1. Trimming took 7 bases from V and 4 from J; bases not matched to a gene: 6. Looked up from germline, CDR1 is MNHNS and CDR2 is SASEGT. The CDR3 extends over 13 amino acids. CDR3 sequence: CASKWTGAYGYTF. CDR3 nucleotide sequence: TGTGCCAGCAAATGGACAGGCGCCTATGGCTACACCTTC.

This clone was observed a handful of times. Different DNA sequences within this sample yield the same CDR3. This chain uses TRBV6-1 with TRBJ1-5; 8 bases agree with TRBD1. Germline V gene sequence: CDR1 MNHNS, CDR2 SASEGT. Trimming at V came to 6 bases and at J to 3 bases, leaving 4 bases not matched to a gene. CDR3 size: 14 residues. CDR3 coding DNA: TGTGCCAGCAGCCTGACAGGGGACAATCAGCCCCAGCATTTT. Translating gives CASSLTGDNQPQHF.

This clone has more than one count but fewer than ten. The germline gene is not matched at one end of the junction; a read error may be the cause. The J gene is TRBJ1-2, the V gene TRBV7-9; no clear D gene. CDR3 length: 16 amino acids. CDR1 is SEHNR and CDR2 is FQNEAQ in the germline V gene (reference sequence). Written as DNA, the CDR3 is TGTTCCAGCAGCTTGCTATCCGCGGGAGGAACCCTAGCCTACACCTTC. Translating it yields CSSSLLSAGGTLAYTF.

The chain recombines TRBV7-2 with TRBJ2-5; the match to TRBD2 covers 7 bases. Germline assignment: CDR1 SGHTA and CDR2 FQGNSA. J gave up 5 bases and V 3 bases, and 3 bases lay outside the gene matches. The CDR3 has 13 amino acids. The CDR3 nucleotides are TGTGCCAGCAGCTTTTGGGGGGGGGAGACCCAGTACTTC. It encodes CASSFWGGETQYF. The variable domain in full, completed from reference TRBV7-2 and TRBJ2-5, reads GAGVSQSPSNKVTEKGKDVELRCDPISGHTALYWYRQSLGQGLEFLIYFQGNSAPDKSGLPSDRFSAERTGGSVSTLTIQRTQQEDSAVYLCASSFWGGETQYFGPGTRLLVL.

V is TRBV4-1 and J is TRBJ1-2; TRBD1 aligns across 10 bases. V trimming: 4 bases; J trimming: 4 bases; junction bases outside the gene matches: 3. The germline CDR1 and CDR2 sequences are MGHRA and YSYEKL. The CDR3 spans 14 residues. The CDR3 here is CASSRQGAIYGYTF. DNA of the CDR3: TGCGCCAGCAGCCGACAGGGGGCAATCTATGGCTACACCTTC.

The count of this clone is one. V is TRBV28 and J is TRBJ2-7; TRBD2 aligns across 12 bases. CDR1 and CDR2 from the germline V gene are MDHEN and SYDVKM. Germline trimming cut 7 bases from V and 3 bases from J; bases unmatched to any gene: 7. The CDR3 is 15 amino acids. CDR3 DNA: TGTGCCAGCACCCAACTAGCGGGAGGTAACTACGAGCAGTACTTC. Its translation: CASTQLAGGNYEQYF. The whole variable domain, remainder taken from reference TRBV28 and TRBJ2-7, is DVKVTQSSRYLVKRTGEKVFLECVQDMDHENMFWYRQDPGLGLRLIYFSYDVKMKEKGDIPEGYSVSREKKERFSLILESASTNQTSMYLCASTQLAGGNYEQYFGPGTRLTVT.

The genes are TRBV7-2 and TRBJ2-1, with 10 bases lining up with TRBD2. The CDR3 extends over 15 amino acids. Trimming removed 1 base from V and 8 bases from J; junction bases left unmatched: 5. Germline V gene sequence: CDR1 SGHTA, CDR2 FQGNSA. The CDR3 nucleotides read TGTGCCAGCAGCTTAGTAGCGGGGGGAGGTGATGAGCAGTTCTTC. Translation: CASSLVAGGGDEQFF.

This rearrangement joins TRBV11-2 to TRBJ2-5, with D possibly matching TRBD1 (7 bases). V was trimmed by 5 bases and J by 2 bases, leaving 15 bases between them. The germline V gene encodes CDR1 SGHAT and CDR2 FQNNGV. The CDR3 is 15 residues long. The CDR3 reads CASSLRGDAQETQYF. CDR3 sequence (DNA): TGTGCCAGCAGCCTCAGGGGGGACGCACAAGAGACCCAGTACTTC.